Reported below is one T cell receptor (beta chain). Within its sample, this clonotype is medium-sized (0.01 to 0.1%). Its target antigen remains unknown. Per-nucleotide qualities are absent, and no much larger clonotype sits a single base away. In light of the paper, this sample's time point label describes: sample taken at primary tumor resection. The donors were about 71 patients from the lung TRACERx cohort who had early-stage, untreated non-small cell lung cancer. For TCR sequencing, whole RNA was extracted from tumor and nontumor lung tissue, or from cryopreserved PBMC samples, and no cell sorting was done. A patient was chosen for TCR sequencing only when enough RNA was available from at least two tumor regions. Before being selected, tumor and adjacent nontumor lung specimens were reviewed by a lung pathologist. This specimen comes from a study of spatial heterogeneity in lung cancer (dated by TCRdb to about 2019). General notes on the study: Beta-chain transcripts were consistently detected in greater numbers than alpha-chain transcripts, which likely reflects a higher abundance of beta-chain transcripts. The study linked features of the TCR repertoire to counts of nonsynonymous mutations, which were determined by whole-exome sequencing of tumor tissue. In tumor regions, TCR transcript counts showed a strong correlation with a T cell transcriptional module score from matched bulk RNA-seq. At surgery, both alpha and beta chains were TCR-sequenced in more than 200 tumor regions, 63 to 80 matched nontumor lung samples and some 56 PBMC samples. In the raw uncorrected reads, each unique combination of TCR and UMI appeared more than ten times on average. In non-small cell lung cancer, the study made a quantitative comparison of TCR alpha and beta repertoires among multiple tumor regions, matched nontumor lung and blood. General conclusions and limits of the study: Confirming at a functional level the hypothesis that regional TCRs recognize regional mutations was considered to require additional single-cell paired TCR alpha and beta sequencing. Counts of ubiquitous and regional expanded TCRs correlated with counts of ubiquitous and regional nonsynonymous mutations, respectively. TCR-seq coverage of tumor T cells was estimated to be only roughly 7.3% for alpha chains and more than 11% for beta chains. The tumor nonsynonymous mutation count correlated with the number of expanded intratumoral alpha and beta TCRs.

Library generation was performed with 5' RACE. The instrument given in TCRdb is NextSeq 500. To allow correction of PCR and sequencing errors, the TCR library protocol tagged every TCR cDNA molecule with a unique molecular identifier. The paper's data handling went like this. TCR identification, UMI-based error correction and CDR3 extraction were performed with Decombinator tools. Expanded TCRs were defined as those above a frequency of 2 per 1,000, corresponding to the top 1% of the tumor frequency distribution. Expanded tumor TCRs were classed as regional if statistically deemed absent (corrected P<0.05) from at least one tumor region, otherwise ubiquitous. Renyi diversity was calculated using the R vegan package after each repertoire was subsampled 100 times to 5,000 TCRs. CDR3 similarity networks were built from amino acid triplet string-kernel similarity, with CDR3s being connected when pairwise similarity was above 0.82. TCRdb reran the public reads through fastp at Q25 and MiXCR, keeping productive beta chains. Each record represents a unique CDR3 protein, reported with the most common genes and DNA among its rows. Here the V and J calls rest on TCRdb's processing, not on the authors' analysis. In all, the sample holds around 3,100 distinct CDR3 sequences, and roughly 8.3% of those were seen once. 37% of the sample rests with the top ten.

Spanning cysteine to phenylalanine, the CDR3 consists of 13 amino acids. Of the read, only the CDR3 DNA is kept; its 39 bases are in frame from base 1. As encoded in the germline V gene (reference sequence), CDR1 is DFQATT while CDR2 is SNEGSKA. Deletion took 5 bases off V and 3 bases off J, with a span of 10 bases between the germline ends. The receptor was derived from a male donor with early-stage non-small cell lung cancer. The sample consisted of lung tumor tissue, taken at surgery. The chain links TRBV20-1 with TRBJ2-2, with the identity of the D gene unclear. CDR3 region: CSAPRFYTGELFF. The sequence in DNA is TGCAGTGCTCCCCGCTTTTACACCGGGGAGCTGTTTTTT.